The rows below give T cell receptor beta chains drawn from one sample of a study of response to subunit inactivated influenza vaccine. TCRdb re-analysed the RT-PCR reads in MiXCR, keeping a single row per CDR3 protein. Of hundreds of thousands of distinct CDR3 sequences listed, approximately 17% were seen once; the top ten hold approximately 10%. The source material was PBMCs from blood, sampled roughly 5 days after vaccination. These receptors all stem from a middle-aged man who received an inactivated influenza vaccine. The CDR3 runs from the conserved cysteine through the conserved F or W.

V gene	CDR3 protein
TRBV11-2	CASSHMMRGPLMNTEAFF
TRBV7-2	CASSLEGLGYNEQFF
TRBV19	CASSIDSGSGNEQFF
TRBV9	CASSEQLAATYEQYF
TRBV27	CASSPTGLTTKQYF
TRBV7-2	CASSMLAGEAYEQYF
TRBV3-1	CASSQARLAGADTQYF
TRBV7-9	CASSLEGQGGTEAFF
TRBV30	CALYRGPLGTEAFF
TRBV5-1	CASSLDKTPMNTEAFF
TRBV20-1	CSARAHLGTGHTDTQYF
TRBV29-1	CSVDRDRGFNEQFF
TRBV27	CASSITQGALNTEAFF
TRBV7-9	CASSLAGRVREKLFF
TRBV24-1	CATSENPRNEQFF
TRBV4-2	CASSLFRGGLEETQYF
TRBV20-1	CSARRGGVNEQFF
TRBV7-9	CAISLEGSTDNEQFF
TRBV20-1	CSARDPYRVGEETQYF
TRBV6-2/TRBV6-3	CASSRIAQGVIRTEAFF
TRBV4-3	CASSQLLVAQPQHF
TRBV12-3/TRBV12-4	CASTGTTAYNEQFF
TRBV28	CASSSPTANSYEQYF
TRBV18	CASSLTGTASPLHF
TRBV6-5	CASSSTPPAGQYF
TRBV4-3	CASSPDSGVLYGYTF
TRBV7-2	CASTSRGRNEQYF
TRBV2	CASRAGTEGGQPQHF
TRBV20-1	CSAMQGVGYEQYF
TRBV29-1	CSVDQGGDEQYF
TRBV4-1	CASSPRANRDTQYF
TRBV9	CASSVDQLDSNEQFF
TRBV6-6	CAIRGTGGTEAFF
TRBV12-3/TRBV12-4	CASSLSGSDEQFF
TRBV12-3/TRBV12-4	CASSQGASGAPTQYF
TRBV11-2	CASSFTAGGDEQYF
TRBV10-3	CAISSGNTGELFF
TRBV18	CASSPRQGDRETQYF
TRBV20-1	CSASGDRVPYEQYF
TRBV4-2	CASSQDPAGTYNEQFF
TRBV24-1	CATSDEMKQFF
TRBV24-1	CATSDLPLAGGLYNEQFF
TRBV10-3	CASTGTGNTDTQYF
TRBV5-6	CASSLLRQGGMNEQFF
TRBV20-1	CSAQWTNEKLFF
TRBV6-2/TRBV6-3	CASSATLYNEQYF
TRBV5-1	CASSWTGGKADTQYF
TRBV5-1	CASSQRTGSEYNEQFF
TRBV6-2/TRBV6-3	CASTKRGLAETQYF
TRBV12-3/TRBV12-4	CASSFERRSEQFF